This is a list of T cell receptor beta chains from one sample in a study of T cells in Graves' hyperthyroidism and ophthalmopathy. MiXCR, run by TCRdb on the multiplex PCR reads, gives a single entry per CDR3 protein. The sample consists of more than 500,000 distinct CDR3 sequences, roughly 15% of them appearing once. The sample consisted of blood. These receptors were taken from a woman in her 40s with Graves' ophthalmopathy. CDR3s include the opening cysteine and the closing phenylalanine or tryptophan. D genes are given only for firm matches. Clone size is given for some rows only: seen once, a few or many times, or a class if the clone is expanded.

>TRBJ2-2|.|TRBV6-5|many
CASSYNKVAGELFF
TGTGCCAGCAGTTACAATAAGGTGGCCGGGGAGCTGTTTTTT
>TRBJ1-1|.|TRBV20-1|many
CSATRYGNTEAFF
TGCAGTGCCACGCGTTATGGGAACACTGAAGCTTTCTTT
>TRBJ1-2|.|TRBV11-1|many
CASSLASQKGYTF
TGTGCCAGCAGCTTAGCGTCGCAGAAGGGCTACACCTTC
>TRBJ1-2|.|TRBV6-5|many
CASSYLRGRNYGYTF
TGTGCCAGCAGTTACCTCAGGGGCCGTAACTATGGCTACACCTTC
>TRBJ1-6|.|TRBV15|many
CATSRERGSPLHF
TGTGCCACCAGCAGAGAACGGGGTTCACCCCTCCACTTT
>TRBJ2-6|.|TRBV15|few
CATSGEQGSGANVLTF
TGTGCCACCAGCGGGGAACAGGGTTCTGGGGCCAACGTCCTGACTTTC
>TRBJ1-2|.|TRBV6-5|many
CATLDPSNYGYTF
TGTGCCACCCTCGATCCTTCTAACTATGGCTACACCTTC
>TRBJ2-7|.|TRBV6-2/TRBV6-3|many
CASKDGVYEQYF
TGTGCCAGCAAGGACGGGGTCTACGAGCAGTACTTC
>TRBJ2-7|TRBD1|TRBV20-1|many
CSATPGGRLSYEQYF
TGCAGTGCTACCCCAGGGGGACGGCTATCCTACGAGCAGTACTTC
>TRBJ2-5|.|TRBV6-2/TRBV6-3|.
CASRTPAKTQYF
TGTGCCAGCAGGACCCCCGCCAAGACCCAGTACTTC
>TRBJ2-2|TRBD1|TRBV6-5|many
CASSYVQGAGNGELFF
TGTGCCAGCAGTTACGTCCAGGGGGCAGGTAACGGGGAGCTGTTTTTT
>TRBJ2-5|.|TRBV11-2|many
CASSLDHYPVQETQYF
TGTGCCAGCAGCTTAGATCACTACCCAGTCCAAGAGACCCAGTACTTC
>TRBJ2-5|TRBD2|TRBV19|.
CASSFSGRLETQYF
TGTGCCAGTAGTTTTAGCGGGAGGCTTGAGACCCAGTACTTC
>TRBJ2-7|TRBD1|TRBV12-3/TRBV12-4|.
CASSLAGQAYYEQYF
TGTGCCAGCAGTTTAGCAGGACAGGCCTACTACGAGCAGTACTTC
>TRBJ2-7|.|TRBV10-3|many
CAISDPDYYEQYF
TGTGCCATCAGTGATCCAGACTACTACGAGCAGTACTTC
>TRBJ2-2|.|TRBV6-2/TRBV6-3|many
CASTKGLGELFF
TGTGCCAGCACCAAAGGGCTCGGGGAGCTGTTTTTT